A selection of T cell receptor beta chains follows, all from one sample in a study of response to subunit inactivated influenza vaccine. Each CDR3 protein gets one entry after TCRdb re-called the RT-PCR reads with MiXCR. The data show more than 450,000 distinct CDR3 sequences, about 7.6% seen once. The sequenced sample was PBMCs from blood, obtained around 25 months after vaccination. The source of these receptors is a man between 50 and 75 years old who received an inactivated influenza vaccine. Each CDR3 is given with its conserved first and last residue. Fields, in order: clone size, D gene, J gene, V gene, CDR3 DNA, CDR3 protein. The D gene is left open where the match is weak. Clone size is not always given. Where it is, it says once, few, many or a class for expanded clones.

clone_size: NA; d_call: NA; j_call: TRBJ1-5; v_call: TRBV20-1; cdr3_nt: TGCAGTGCTAGAGATTCCGACTATAGCAATCAGCCCCAGCATTTT; cdr3_aa: CSARDSDYSNQPQHF
clone_size: few; d_call: TRBD2; j_call: TRBJ2-5; v_call: TRBV11-2; cdr3_nt: TGTGCCAGCAGCTTAGTAGTCCCTAGCGGGGGCCGTAAAGAGACCCAGTACTTC; cdr3_aa: CASSLVVPSGGRKETQYF
clone_size: NA; d_call: TRBD1; j_call: TRBJ1-6; v_call: TRBV4-1; cdr3_nt: TGCGCCAGCAGCAGCGGACAGGGGGCATCTTCACCCCTCCACTTT; cdr3_aa: CASSSGQGASSPLHF
clone_size: NA; d_call: NA; j_call: TRBJ1-1; v_call: TRBV7-9; cdr3_nt: TGTGCCAGCAGCGAGGGAGTTATGAACACTGAAGCTTTCTTT; cdr3_aa: CASSEGVMNTEAFF
clone_size: NA; d_call: NA; j_call: TRBJ2-3; v_call: TRBV7-2; cdr3_nt: TGTGCCAGCAGCTCGAACTCCGGGCCGCAGTATTTT; cdr3_aa: CASSSNSGPQYF
clone_size: NA; d_call: TRBD2; j_call: TRBJ2-7; v_call: TRBV6-5; cdr3_nt: TGTGCCAGCAGTTACGCTAGCGGAGCCTACGAGCAGTACTTC; cdr3_aa: CASSYASGAYEQYF
clone_size: few; d_call: NA; j_call: TRBJ1-2; v_call: TRBV2; cdr3_nt: TGTGCCAGCAGTGAAGGGGGTCTTGGCTACACCTTC; cdr3_aa: CASSEGGLGYTF
clone_size: NA; d_call: TRBD2; j_call: TRBJ2-1; v_call: TRBV29-1; cdr3_nt: TGCAGCGTCCGCGGACTAGCGGGCCGGGGCAATGAGCAGTTCTTC; cdr3_aa: CSVRGLAGRGNEQFF
clone_size: few; d_call: TRBD1; j_call: TRBJ1-1; v_call: TRBV7-9; cdr3_nt: TGTGCCAGCAGCTTAGAGCTAGGGACAGCTGAAGCTTTCTTT; cdr3_aa: CASSLELGTAEAFF
clone_size: NA; d_call: TRBD1; j_call: TRBJ2-7; v_call: TRBV20-1; cdr3_nt: TGCAGTGCTAGTGGCCCCCGACAGGGGGCCTGGTACGAGCAGTACTTC; cdr3_aa: CSASGPRQGAWYEQYF
clone_size: many; d_call: TRBD2; j_call: TRBJ2-2; v_call: TRBV5-1; cdr3_nt: TGCGCCAGCAGCTTGACTAGCGGGCGCACCGGGGAGCTGTTTTTT; cdr3_aa: CASSLTSGRTGELFF
clone_size: few; d_call: NA; j_call: TRBJ1-5; v_call: TRBV7-2; cdr3_nt: TGTGCCAGCAGCCCTCGGGACGCCTTCAATCAGCCCCAGCATTTT; cdr3_aa: CASSPRDAFNQPQHF
clone_size: NA; d_call: TRBD2; j_call: TRBJ2-2; v_call: TRBV10-3; cdr3_nt: TGTGCCATTCAATCGACGGGGAGGGGAGGGACCGGGGAGCTGTTTTTT; cdr3_aa: CAIQSTGRGGTGELFF
clone_size: few; d_call: NA; j_call: TRBJ2-5; v_call: TRBV6-2/TRBV6-3; cdr3_nt: TGTGCCAGCAGACCTATCCGGGGAGAGACCCAGTACTTC; cdr3_aa: CASRPIRGETQYF
clone_size: many; d_call: NA; j_call: TRBJ2-1; v_call: TRBV20-1; cdr3_nt: TGCAGTGCTGATAAGTACAATGAGCAGTTCTTC; cdr3_aa: CSADKYNEQFF
clone_size: few; d_call: NA; j_call: TRBJ2-2; v_call: TRBV12-3/TRBV12-4; cdr3_nt: TGTGCCAGCAGAGGAATGGGGGACACCGGGGAGCTGTTTTTT; cdr3_aa: CASRGMGDTGELFF
clone_size: few; d_call: TRBD2; j_call: TRBJ2-4; v_call: TRBV7-2; cdr3_nt: TGTGCCAGCAGCCCTGGCGGGAGGACCAAAAACATTCAGTACTTC; cdr3_aa: CASSPGGRTKNIQYF
clone_size: few; d_call: TRBD2; j_call: TRBJ2-7; v_call: TRBV5-1; cdr3_nt: TGCGCCAGCAGCTTGGGAGGGACTACTCGGATCGACGAGCAGTACTTC; cdr3_aa: CASSLGGTTRIDEQYF
clone_size: NA; d_call: NA; j_call: TRBJ2-2; v_call: TRBV29-1; cdr3_nt: TGCAGCGTACGAGCATCCGGGGAGCTGTTTTTT; cdr3_aa: CSVRASGELFF
clone_size: NA; d_call: NA; j_call: TRBJ2-2; v_call: TRBV25-1; cdr3_nt: TGTGCCAGCAGTGAATCTCAAGACTACACCGGGGAGCTGTTTTTT; cdr3_aa: CASSESQDYTGELFF
clone_size: few; d_call: NA; j_call: TRBJ1-2; v_call: TRBV4-3; cdr3_nt: TGCGCCAGCAGCCAAGCAACAGGCACTAACTATGGCTACACCTTC; cdr3_aa: CASSQATGTNYGYTF
clone_size: few; d_call: NA; j_call: TRBJ1-1; v_call: TRBV3-1; cdr3_nt: TGTGCCAGCAGCCAAGATATCACAGGGATTATCCTATACACTGAAGCTTTCTTT; cdr3_aa: CASSQDITGIILYTEAFF
clone_size: NA; d_call: NA; j_call: TRBJ2-1; v_call: TRBV7-3; cdr3_nt: TGTGCCAGCAGCTCGATTAGCGGACTTTACAATGAGCAGTTCTTC; cdr3_aa: CASSSISGLYNEQFF
clone_size: few; d_call: TRBD2; j_call: TRBJ2-1; v_call: TRBV10-3; cdr3_nt: TGTGCCATCAGCGAAGCGGGGAACGGCCACGTCAATGAGCAGTTCTTC; cdr3_aa: CAISEAGNGHVNEQFF
clone_size: few; d_call: TRBD2; j_call: TRBJ2-1; v_call: TRBV24-1; cdr3_nt: TGTGCCACCAGCGGGTTTAGCGGGAGTAGTTACAATGAGCAGTTCTTC; cdr3_aa: CATSGFSGSSYNEQFF